This T cell receptor (beta chain) was sequenced in a study of human T cells and chemical hapten exposure. The study, taken as a whole, reports: The formation of large CDR3 similarity clusters by expanded TCRs significantly exceeded that of controls.

Unique molecular identifiers were attached to individual cDNA molecules during library preparation. Original methodology: Sample TCR counts, which ranged from about 23,224 to 690,600, had a median of 95,638. TCRdb reprocessed the RACE reads with MiXCR, giving one entry per CDR3 protein. In this record, the V and J calls reflect TCRdb's handling and not the investigators' own analysis. The sample has roughly 51,000 distinct CDR3 sequences, roughly 9.8% seen once. V dropped 7 bases and J dropped 4 bases, with 14 bases sitting between them. The CDR3 is 12 residues long. Germline assignment: CDR1 SQVTM and CDR2 ANQGSEA. The table lists this clonotype with a few counts. The antigen remains undetermined. Indicated time point: pre-sensitization, week 0. Treatment reported: therapeutic diphenylcyclopropenone sensitization with weekly scalp DPC. Only after blood had been drawn was each patch test applied.

The input for sequencing was whole blood, taken in connection with sensitization to the hapten diphenylcyclopropenone (DPC). This sequence was found in a man aged 40-55 years with alopecia areata. Some clones in this sample may be carry-over from other donors' samples. The rearrangement uses TRBV29-1 and TRBJ2-7, with a tentative D call TRBD2 (6 bases). CDR3 sequence (DNA): TGCAGCGGCGGGACGGGAGCTTACGAGCAGTACTTC. This encodes CSGGTGAYEQYF.